The present T cell receptor beta chain was sequenced within a study of siplizumab effects on memory and regulatory T cells. Study-level findings and limits: Memory cells seemed less diverse than naive T cells, which also seemed major contributors to the alloresponse. Suppression by proliferating Tregs derived from siplizumab cultures was not verified. Under siplizumab, an average about 70% of mappable alloreactive CD4+ clones were Treg-derived, compared with 26.9% in controls.

Turning to this clone: Its antigen is as yet unknown.

The CDR3 has 13 amino acids. Germline CDR1 and CDR2: SGHTA and FQGNSA. Trimming stripped 3 bases from V and 5 bases from J, with 10 bases between. The method was immunoSEQ multiplex PCR; TCRdb's version includes in-frame clones alone and lacks a portion of them. The sample lists around 87,000 clones; approximately 90% were seen once. Sequencing was performed on CD4+ T cells sorted from blood. The clonotype originates from a human donor in good health. The rearrangement links TRBV7-2 to TRBJ2-5; D remains ambiguous. CDR3 nucleotides: TGTGCCAGCAGCTTCCCGGTCCGGGAGACCCAGTACTTC. Translation gives CASSFPVRETQYF.